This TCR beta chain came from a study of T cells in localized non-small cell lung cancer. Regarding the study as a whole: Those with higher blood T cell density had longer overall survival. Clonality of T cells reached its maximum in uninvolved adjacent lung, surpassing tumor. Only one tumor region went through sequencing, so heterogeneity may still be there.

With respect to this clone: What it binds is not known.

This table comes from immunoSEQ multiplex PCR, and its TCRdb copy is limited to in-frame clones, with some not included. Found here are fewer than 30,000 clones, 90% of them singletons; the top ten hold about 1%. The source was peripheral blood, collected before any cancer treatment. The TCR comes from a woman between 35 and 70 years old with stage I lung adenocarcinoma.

The CDR3: CAWSARGSGNTIYF. In DNA form, the CDR3 reads TGTGCCTGGAGTGCGAGGGGCTCTGGAAACACCATATATTTT. The chain employs TRBV30 and TRBJ1-3, with TRBD1 as a possible D gene (5 bases). The CDR3 has 14 amino acids. Trimming left V 1 base short and J 0 bases short, with 7 bases between. Germline V lookup: CDR1 GTSNPN, CDR2 SVGIG (reference sequence).